The clone carrying this TCR beta chain was observed a single time. The method was immunoSEQ multiplex PCR; TCRdb's version includes in-frame clones alone and lacks a portion of them. The repertoire consists of hundreds of thousands of clones, with approximately 90% occurring once and the leading ten covering approximately 0.3%. This sample was included in a study of blood T cell repertoires in COVID-19. After removal of 10 bases from V and 4 bases from J, the junction contained 6 bases not matched to a gene. CDR3 length equals 13 residues. Sequenced: peripheral blood. The clonotype originates from a young woman with acute or convalescent COVID-19. V gene TRBV5-7 combines with J gene TRBJ1-3, with 9 bases fitting TRBD1. TRBV5-7 is an ORF for which the function is uncertain. CDR3 nucleotides: TGTGCCGGAAAACAGGGGGCCGGAAACACCATATATTTT. Its protein product is CAGKQGAGNTIYF.